This T cell receptor (beta chain) was sequenced during a study of T cell repertoires in cytomegalovirus infection. As for the study in general: CMV epitopes in the study were HLA-C-restricted (recently identified) and HLA-B-restricted (well studied). The public TCR beta signatures pointed to both CMV infection and matching HLA type. Study-level findings and limits: Clonotypes of TCR beta that were HLA-C-restricted and CMV-specific dominated the ex vivo response. Summed frequency of public TCR beta families distinguished CMV carriers with the relevant HLA.

This clonotype was counted a few times. Its antigen is unidentified. CDR3 size: 14 residues. The germline gives CDR1 SNHLY, CDR2 FYNNEI. V gave up 10 bases and J gave up 8 bases; unmatched junction bases: 16. One entry per CDR3 protein results from TCRdb running MiXCR on the reads. The sample contains roughly 80,000 distinct CDR3 sequences, about 37% of which appear only once. The chain links TRBV2 to TRBJ1-2; TRBD1 agrees at 7 bases. The starting material was CD8+ T cells from cultured PBMCs, obtained from culture after CMV antigen stimulation. The TCR was taken from a human donor in good health (CMV status not recorded). Some clones in this sample may be carry-over from other donors' samples. CDR3 sequence (DNA): TGTGCCAAGATCGACAGGGACATACAAGGGGGCTACACCTTC. It specifies CAKIDRDIQGGYTF.